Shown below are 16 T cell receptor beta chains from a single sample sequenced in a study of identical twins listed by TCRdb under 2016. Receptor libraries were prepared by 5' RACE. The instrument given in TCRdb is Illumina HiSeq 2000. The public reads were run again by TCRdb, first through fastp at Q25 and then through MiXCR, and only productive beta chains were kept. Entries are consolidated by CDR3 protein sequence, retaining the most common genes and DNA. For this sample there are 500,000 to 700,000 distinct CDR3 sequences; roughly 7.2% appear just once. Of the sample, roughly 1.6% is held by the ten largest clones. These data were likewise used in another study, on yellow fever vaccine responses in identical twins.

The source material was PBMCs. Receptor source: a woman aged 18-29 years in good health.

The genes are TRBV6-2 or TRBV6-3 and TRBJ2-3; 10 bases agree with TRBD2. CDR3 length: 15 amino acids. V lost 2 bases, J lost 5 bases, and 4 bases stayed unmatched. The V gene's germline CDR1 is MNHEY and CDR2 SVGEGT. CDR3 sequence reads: CASSYLAGVGDTQYF. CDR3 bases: TGTGCCAGCAGTTACCTAGCGGGAGTAGGAGATACGCAGTATTTT.

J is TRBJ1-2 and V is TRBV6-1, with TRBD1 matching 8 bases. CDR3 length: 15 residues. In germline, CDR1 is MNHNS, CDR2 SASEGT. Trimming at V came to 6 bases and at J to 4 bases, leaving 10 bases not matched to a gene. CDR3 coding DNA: TGTGCCAGCAGCCGGGATTTGGACAGGGTCTATGGCTACACCTTC. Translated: CASSRDLDRVYGYTF.

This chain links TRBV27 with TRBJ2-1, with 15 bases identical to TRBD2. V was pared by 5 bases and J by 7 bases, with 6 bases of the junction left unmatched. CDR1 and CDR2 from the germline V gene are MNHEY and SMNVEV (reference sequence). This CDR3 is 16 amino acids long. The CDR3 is CASSPRTSGRENEQFF. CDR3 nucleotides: TGTGCCAGCAGTCCCCGGACTAGCGGGAGGGAAAATGAGCAGTTCTTC.

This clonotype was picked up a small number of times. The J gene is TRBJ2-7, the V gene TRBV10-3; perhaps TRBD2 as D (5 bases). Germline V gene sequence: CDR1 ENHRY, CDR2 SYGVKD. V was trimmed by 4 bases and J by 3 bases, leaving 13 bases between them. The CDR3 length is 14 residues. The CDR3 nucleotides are TGTGCCATCAGTGGAGGGCAGACAAACTACGAGCAGTACGTC. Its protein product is CAISGGQTNYEQYV.

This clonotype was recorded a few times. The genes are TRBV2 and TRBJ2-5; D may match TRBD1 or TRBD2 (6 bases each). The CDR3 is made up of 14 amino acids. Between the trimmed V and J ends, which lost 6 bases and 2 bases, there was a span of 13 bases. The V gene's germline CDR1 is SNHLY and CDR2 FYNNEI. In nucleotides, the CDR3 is TGTGCCAGCAGGTTCACAGGGAGGCAAGAGACCCAGTACTTC. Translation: CASRFTGRQETQYF.

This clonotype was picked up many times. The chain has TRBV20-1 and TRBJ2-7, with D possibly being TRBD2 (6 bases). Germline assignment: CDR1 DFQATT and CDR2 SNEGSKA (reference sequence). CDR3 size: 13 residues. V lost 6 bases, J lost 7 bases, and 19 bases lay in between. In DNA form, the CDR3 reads TGCAGTGCCCTTGGCGGGGAGCCCTGGGAGCAGTACTTC. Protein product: CSALGGEPWEQYF.

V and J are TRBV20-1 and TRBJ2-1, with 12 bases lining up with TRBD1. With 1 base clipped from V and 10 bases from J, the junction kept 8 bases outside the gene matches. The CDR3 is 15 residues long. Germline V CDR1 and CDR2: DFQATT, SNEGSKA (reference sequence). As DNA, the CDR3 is TGCAGTGCTAGAGTGCTGGGACAGGGGGCGGAGGAGCAGTTCTTC. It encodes CSARVLGQGAEEQFF.

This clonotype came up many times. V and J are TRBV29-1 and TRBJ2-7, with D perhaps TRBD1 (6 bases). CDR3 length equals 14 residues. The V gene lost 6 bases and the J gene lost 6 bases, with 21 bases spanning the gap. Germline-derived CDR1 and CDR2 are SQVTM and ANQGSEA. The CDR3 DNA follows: TGCAGCGTAAACGCCGGGACAACCTCTGGCGAGCAGTACTTC. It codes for CSVNAGTTSGEQYF.

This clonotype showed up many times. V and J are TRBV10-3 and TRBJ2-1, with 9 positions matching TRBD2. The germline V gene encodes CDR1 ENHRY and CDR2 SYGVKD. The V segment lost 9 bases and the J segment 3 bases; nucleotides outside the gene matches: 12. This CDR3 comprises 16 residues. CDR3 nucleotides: TGTGCCATTTTTGACCGGCGACTAGCGGACTACAATGAGCAGTTCTTC. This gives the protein CAIFDRRLADYNEQFF.

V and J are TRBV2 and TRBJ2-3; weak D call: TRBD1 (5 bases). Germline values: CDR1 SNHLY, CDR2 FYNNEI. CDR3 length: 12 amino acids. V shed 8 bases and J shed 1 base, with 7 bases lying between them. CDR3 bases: TGTGCCAGCCTGACAGGCACAGATACGCAGTATTTT. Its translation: CASLTGTDTQYF.

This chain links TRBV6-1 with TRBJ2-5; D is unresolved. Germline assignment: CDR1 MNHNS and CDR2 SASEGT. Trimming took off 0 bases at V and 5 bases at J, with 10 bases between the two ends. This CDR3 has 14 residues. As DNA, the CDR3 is TGTGCCAGCAGTGAAGCGGGATACTCGGAGACCCAGTACTTC. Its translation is CASSEAGYSETQYF.

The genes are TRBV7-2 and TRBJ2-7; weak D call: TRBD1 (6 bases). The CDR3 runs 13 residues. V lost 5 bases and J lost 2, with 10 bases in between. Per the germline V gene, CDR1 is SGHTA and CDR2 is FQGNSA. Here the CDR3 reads CASSHGQTYEQYV. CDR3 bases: TGTGCCAGCAGCCACGGACAGACCTACGAGCAGTACGTC.

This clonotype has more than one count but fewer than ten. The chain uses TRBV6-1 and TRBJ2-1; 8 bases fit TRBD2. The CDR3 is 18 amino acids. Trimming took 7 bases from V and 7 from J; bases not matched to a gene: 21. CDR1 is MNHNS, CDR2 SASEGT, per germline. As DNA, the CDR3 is TGTGCCAGCAAGCTTGTTCATAAGAGATTAGCGGGACAAAATGAGCAGTTCTTC. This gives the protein CASKLVHKRLAGQNEQFF.

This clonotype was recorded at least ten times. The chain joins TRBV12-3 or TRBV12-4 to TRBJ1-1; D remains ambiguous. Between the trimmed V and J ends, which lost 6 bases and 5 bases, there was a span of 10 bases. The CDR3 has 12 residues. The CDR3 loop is CASSPTGTEAFF. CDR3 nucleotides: TGTGCCAGCAGCCCTACGGGGACTGAAGCTTTCTTT.

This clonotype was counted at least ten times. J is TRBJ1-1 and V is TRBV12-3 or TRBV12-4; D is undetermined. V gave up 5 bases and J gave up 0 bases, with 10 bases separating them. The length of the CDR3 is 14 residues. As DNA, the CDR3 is TGTGCCAGCAGTCCCCCCTGGGTGAACACTGAAGCTTTCTTT. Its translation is CASSPPWVNTEAFF.

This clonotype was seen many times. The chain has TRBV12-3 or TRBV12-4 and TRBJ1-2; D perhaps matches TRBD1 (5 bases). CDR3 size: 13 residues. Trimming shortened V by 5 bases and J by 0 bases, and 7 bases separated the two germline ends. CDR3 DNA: TGTGCCAGCAGTATAGGGGCTAACTATGGCTACACCTTC. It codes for CASSIGANYGYTF.